A single TCR beta chain is shown here with its context. With 0 bases removed from V and 6 bases from J, the gap between germline ends came to 20 bases. Germline values: CDR1 SGHTS, CDR2 YDEGEE. This CDR3 comprises 17 residues. The data were produced by immunoSEQ multiplex PCR, yet TCRdb's version contains in-frame clones alone and is incomplete. The sample includes more than 95,000 clones, 65% to 85% of them seen just once. The data are from a study of blood T cell repertoires in COVID-19. The sample comprised peripheral blood. The chain is built from TRBV5-8 and TRBJ2-3; maybe TRBD2 (6 bases). The clonotype comes from a man aged 25 to 45 with COVID-19, enrolled during active disease. CDR3 loop: CASSLVAGPSPIDTQYF. As DNA, the CDR3 is TGTGCCAGCAGCTTGGTTGCGGGGCCCAGCCCAATTGATACGCAGTATTTT.